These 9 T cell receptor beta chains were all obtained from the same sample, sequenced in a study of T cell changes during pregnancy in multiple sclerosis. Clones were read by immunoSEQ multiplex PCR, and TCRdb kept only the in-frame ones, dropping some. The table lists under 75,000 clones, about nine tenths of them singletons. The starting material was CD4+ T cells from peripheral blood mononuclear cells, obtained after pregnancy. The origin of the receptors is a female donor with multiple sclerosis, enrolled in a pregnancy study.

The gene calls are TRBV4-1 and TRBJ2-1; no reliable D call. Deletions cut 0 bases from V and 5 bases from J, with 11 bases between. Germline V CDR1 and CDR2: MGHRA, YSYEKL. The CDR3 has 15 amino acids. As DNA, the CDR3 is TGCGCCAGCAGCCAAGAGGAGATTCCGGACAATGAGCAGTTCTTC. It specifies CASSQEEIPDNEQFF.

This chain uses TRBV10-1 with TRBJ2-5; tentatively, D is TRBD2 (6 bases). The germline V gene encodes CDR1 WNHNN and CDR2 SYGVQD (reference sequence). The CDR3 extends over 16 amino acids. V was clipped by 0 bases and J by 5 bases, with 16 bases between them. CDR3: CASSESTLSGEETQYF. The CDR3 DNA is TGCGCCAGCAGTGAGTCGACGCTGTCGGGGGAGGAGACCCAGTACTTC.

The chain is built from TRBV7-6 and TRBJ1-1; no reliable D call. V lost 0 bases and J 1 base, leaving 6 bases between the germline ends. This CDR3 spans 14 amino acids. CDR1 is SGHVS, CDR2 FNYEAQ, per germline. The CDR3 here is CASSLAPRNTEAFF. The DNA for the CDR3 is TGTGCCAGCAGCTTAGCCCCCCGGAACACTGAAGCTTTCTTT.

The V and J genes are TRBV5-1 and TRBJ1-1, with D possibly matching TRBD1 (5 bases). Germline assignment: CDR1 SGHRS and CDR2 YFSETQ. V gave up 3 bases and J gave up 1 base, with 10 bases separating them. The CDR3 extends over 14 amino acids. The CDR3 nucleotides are TGCGCCAGCAGCTGGGGACTGGGGAACACTGAAGCTTTCTTT. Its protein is CASSWGLGNTEAFF. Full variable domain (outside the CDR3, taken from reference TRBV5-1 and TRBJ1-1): KAGVTQTPRYLIKTRGQQVTLSCSPISGHRSVSWYQQTPGQGLQFLFEYFSETQRNKGNFPGRFSGRQFSNSRSEMNVSTLELGDSALYLCASSWGLGNTEAFFGQGTRLTVV.

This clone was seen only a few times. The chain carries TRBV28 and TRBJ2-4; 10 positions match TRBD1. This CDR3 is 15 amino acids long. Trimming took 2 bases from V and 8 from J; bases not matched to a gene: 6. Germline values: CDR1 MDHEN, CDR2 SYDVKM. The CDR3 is CASSLGQGEVDIQYF. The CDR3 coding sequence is TGTGCCAGCAGTTTAGGACAGGGGGAGGTGGACATTCAGTACTTC.

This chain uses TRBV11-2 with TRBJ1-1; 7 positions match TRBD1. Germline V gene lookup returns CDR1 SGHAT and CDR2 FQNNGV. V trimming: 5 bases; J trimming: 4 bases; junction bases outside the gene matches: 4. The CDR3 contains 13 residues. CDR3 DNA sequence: TGTGCCAGCAGCCTCCGACAGGGCACTGAAGCTTTCTTT. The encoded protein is CASSLRQGTEAFF.

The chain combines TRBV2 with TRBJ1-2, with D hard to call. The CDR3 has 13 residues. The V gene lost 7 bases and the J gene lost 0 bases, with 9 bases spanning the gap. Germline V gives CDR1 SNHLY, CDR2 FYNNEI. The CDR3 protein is CASIPVSNYGYTF. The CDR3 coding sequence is TGTGCCAGCATTCCAGTTTCTAACTATGGCTACACCTTC.

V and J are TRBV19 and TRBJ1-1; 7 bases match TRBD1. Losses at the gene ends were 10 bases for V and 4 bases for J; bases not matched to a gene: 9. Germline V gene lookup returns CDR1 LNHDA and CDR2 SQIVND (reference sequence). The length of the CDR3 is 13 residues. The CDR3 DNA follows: TGTGCCACTCAGGGGGTGCGGGGCACTGAAGCTTTCTTT. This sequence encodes CATQGVRGTEAFF. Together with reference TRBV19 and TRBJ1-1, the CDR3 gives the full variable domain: DGGITQSPKYLFRKEGQNVTLSCEQNLNHDAMYWYRQDPGQGLRLIYYSQIVNDFQKGDIAEGYSVSREKKESFPLTVTSAQKNPTAFYLCATQGVRGTEAFFGQGTRLTVV.

CDR3 in DNA: TGCGCCAGCAGCGAAATACAGGGGGGGAACACTGAAGCTTTCTTT. Translating gives CASSEIQGGNTEAFF. The chain has TRBV5-1 and TRBJ1-1; 8 nucleotides agree with TRBD1. The ends lost 4 bases at V and 1 base at J; junction bases unmatched: 6. Germline assignment: CDR1 SGHRS and CDR2 YFSETQ. The CDR3 extends over 15 amino acids.